Each of the 3 T cell receptor beta chains below was sequenced from the same sample in a study of identical twins. TCRdb passed the 5' RACE reads through MiXCR, listing each CDR3 protein once. The repertoire consists of roughly 1.6 million distinct CDR3 sequences, with under 35% occurring once and the leading ten covering approximately 0.25%. The source material was cord blood. The receptors stem from a newborn girl in good health.

The CDR3 is CASSSSADTSYEQYF. The CDR3 DNA follows: TGTGCCAGCAGTTCTAGCGCGGATACTTCCTACGAGCAGTACTTC. J is TRBJ2-7 and V is TRBV28, with D perhaps matching TRBD2 (6 bases). The CDR3 has 15 amino acids. The germline V gene encodes CDR1 MDHEN and CDR2 SYDVKM. Trimming cost V 4 bases and J 1 base, with 14 bases left between them.

CDR3 loop: CASTLSGVSTDTQYF. The CDR3 coding sequence is TGTGCCAGCACCCTTAGCGGGGTGAGCACAGATACGCAGTATTTT. The gene calls are TRBV12-3 or TRBV12-4 and TRBJ2-3, with 8 positions matching TRBD2. Trimming removed 7 bases from V and 0 bases from J; junction bases left unmatched: 6. The CDR3 has 15 amino acids.

This clonotype has more than one count but fewer than ten. The rearrangement links TRBV4-2 to TRBJ2-3; the D call may be TRBD1 or TRBD2 (7 bases each). Trimming left V 5 bases short and J 6 bases short, with 21 bases between. The CDR3 runs 16 residues. Germline V gives CDR1 LGHNA, CDR2 YNFKEQ. The CDR3 sequence is CASSGGDSHSGDTQYF. DNA for the CDR3: TGTGCCAGCAGCGGGGGGGACAGCCATAGCGGGGATACGCAGTATTTT.